Sequencing of this T cell receptor (beta chain) was carried out in a study of cytomegalovirus exposure and HLA in healthy donors. 60 Vbeta and 13 Jbeta primers were used in PCR. TCRdb keeps only in-frame clones here, not all; method: immunoSEQ multiplex PCR. This table has roughly 150,000 clones, about three quarters appearing once. The ends were cut back, 4 bases at V and 7 bases at J, with 11 bases in the middle. The CDR3 spans 13 residues. Germline assignment: CDR1 LGHNT and CDR2 FRNRAP. This TCR was recovered from a male donor in good health and CMV-seronegative. V is TRBV12-5 and J is TRBJ2-1; weak D call: TRBD1 (6 bases). What was sequenced was PBMCs. CDR3 sequence (DNA): TGTGCTAGTGGTTCCGACAGGCTTAATGAGCAGTTCTTC. Residues: CASGSDRLNEQFF.